Listed below are T cell receptor beta chains from one sample, sequenced in a study of cytomegalovirus exposure and HLA in healthy donors. Generated by immunoSEQ multiplex PCR, the TCRdb table keeps only in-frame clones and is missing some. Recorded here are fewer than 130,000 clones; the top ten clones represent 0.59%. The sequencing input was PBMCs. The source is a man between 45 and 60 years old in good health and CMV-seronegative. Each CDR3 is given with its conserved first and last residue. Each record gives: V gene, D gene, J gene, CDR3 DNA, CDR3 protein. D genes are given only for firm matches.

V: TRBV11-1
D: -
J: TRBJ1-1
DNA: TGTGCCAGCAGCTTAGCGGGGGCGATGAACACTGAAGCTTTCTTT
CDR3: CASSLAGAMNTEAFF

V: TRBV6-1
D: -
J: TRBJ1-2
DNA: TGTGCCAGCAGTGAGGAGCGGGGTAACTATGGCTACACCTTC
CDR3: CASSEERGNYGYTF

V: TRBV7-6
D: TRBD2
J: TRBJ2-1
DNA: TGTGCCAGCAGCCTTAGCGGGAGGGCCAGACGATTTAACAATGAGCAGTTCTTC
CDR3: CASSLSGRARRFNNEQFF

V: TRBV5-4
D: TRBD1
J: TRBJ1-1
DNA: TGTGCCAGCAGCTCCTCTCTTGCGACAGGGGGCACTGAAGCTTTCTTT
CDR3: CASSSSLATGGTEAFF

V: TRBV10-3
D: -
J: TRBJ1-1
DNA: TGTGCCATCAGTGAGGCAGAGGACAGTGAAGCTTTCTTT
CDR3: CAISEAEDSEAFF

V: TRBV19
D: -
J: TRBJ2-7
DNA: TGTGCCAGTAGTTTCGACACCTTCTCCTACGAGCAGTACTTC
CDR3: CASSFDTFSYEQYF

V: TRBV27
D: TRBD1
J: TRBJ1-5
DNA: TGTGCCAGCAGCCAAGCTCGAGGGACAGGGCTCGGTCAGCCCCAGCATTTT
CDR3: CASSQARGTGLGQPQHF

V: TRBV6-4
D: TRBD2
J: TRBJ2-3
DNA: TGTGCCAGCAGTGTCCTACGGGGGGGAAAGCAGTATTTT
CDR3: CASSVLRGGKQYF

V: TRBV5-6
D: -
J: TRBJ1-1
DNA: TGTGCCAGCAGCTTGGGGCAGGGGAAAGCTTTCTTT
CDR3: CASSLGQGKAFF

V: TRBV7-8
D: TRBD2
J: TRBJ2-7
DNA: TGTGCCAGCAGCTTAGGGCGAGCTAGCGGGGCCGAGCAGTACTTC
CDR3: CASSLGRASGAEQYF

V: TRBV19
D: -
J: TRBJ1-5
DNA: TGTGCCAGTAGTATGAACCAGGGGCATAATCAGCCCCAGCATTTT
CDR3: CASSMNQGHNQPQHF

V: TRBV2
D: -
J: TRBJ1-1
DNA: TGTGCCAGCAGTGATGTGCGGGGTAACACTGAAGCTTTCTTT
CDR3: CASSDVRGNTEAFF

V: TRBV19
D: TRBD1
J: TRBJ1-2
DNA: TGTGCCAGCCAGGGGGCTCACTATGGCTACACCTTC
CDR3: CASQGAHYGYTF

V: TRBV5-8
D: -
J: TRBJ1-1
DNA: TGTGCCAGCAGCTTAACCAGGGCCACTGAAGCTTTCTTT
CDR3: CASSLTRATEAFF

V: TRBV7-9
D: TRBD1
J: TRBJ1-5
DNA: TGTGCCAGCAGTATACAGGGGGCACAGCCCCAGCATTTT
CDR3: CASSIQGAQPQHF

V: TRBV9
D: -
J: TRBJ2-3
DNA: TGTGCCAGCAGCGCCAAGCGGGGCACAGATACGCAGTATTTT
CDR3: CASSAKRGTDTQYF

V: TRBV19
D: -
J: TRBJ2-1
DNA: TGTGCCAGTATGGGACTGGAATCGAGCTCCTACAATGAGCAGTTCTTC
CDR3: CASMGLESSSYNEQFF

V: TRBV30
D: TRBD2
J: TRBJ2-5
DNA: TGTGCCTGGAGTGTAGGTACTAGCGGGAGCGGGGAGACCCAGTACTTC
CDR3: CAWSVGTSGSGETQYF

V: TRBV6-1
D: -
J: TRBJ1-5
DNA: TGTGCCAGCATAGACAGTCTCAATCAGCCCCAGCATTTT
CDR3: CASIDSLNQPQHF

V: TRBV11-2
D: -
J: TRBJ2-5
DNA: TGTGCCAGCAGCTCCGGACAGACCATGTTCCAAGAGACCCAGTACTTC
CDR3: CASSSGQTMFQETQYF

V: TRBV6-5
D: -
J: TRBJ2-5
DNA: TGTGCCAGCAGTTACCAACAAGAGACCCAGTACTTC
CDR3: CASSYQQETQYF

V: TRBV19
D: -
J: TRBJ1-1
DNA: TGTGCCAGTAGTATTTCAGTGAACACTGAAGCTTTCTTT
CDR3: CASSISVNTEAFF

V: TRBV27
D: TRBD1
J: TRBJ1-1
DNA: TGTGCCAGCAGTCCGGGGACAGGTGAAGCTTTCTTT
CDR3: CASSPGTGEAFF

V: TRBV19
D: -
J: TRBJ2-7
DNA: TGTGCCAGTAGTACCATCAGCGGATACGAGCAGTACTTC
CDR3: CASSTISGYEQYF

V: TRBV6-5
D: -
J: TRBJ2-5
DNA: TGTGCCAGCAGTTACTCGGAACAGTTTCAAGAGACCCAGTACTTC
CDR3: CASSYSEQFQETQYF

V: TRBV15
D: -
J: TRBJ2-3
DNA: TGTGCCACCAGCATAAGCACAGATACGCAGTATTTT
CDR3: CATSISTDTQYF

V: TRBV7-2
D: -
J: TRBJ2-2
DNA: TGTGCCAGCAGCTTAGGTTCTATAACTACCGGGGAGCTGTTTTTT
CDR3: CASSLGSITTGELFF

V: TRBV11-2
D: -
J: TRBJ1-2
DNA: TGTGCCAGCAGCTTAGTGGGGGAGGGTAACTATGGCTACACCTTC
CDR3: CASSLVGEGNYGYTF

V: TRBV5-6
D: -
J: TRBJ1-4
DNA: TGTGCCAGCAGCCTATCCCCCGGGCCGAGGGATGAAAAACTGTTTTTT
CDR3: CASSLSPGPRDEKLFF

V: TRBV11-3
D: TRBD1
J: TRBJ1-1
DNA: TGTGCCAGCAGCCCCGGACAGGGGAACGAAGCTTTCTTT
CDR3: CASSPGQGNEAFF

V: TRBV5-6
D: -
J: TRBJ1-1
DNA: TGTGCCAGCAGCCGTTTCCAGGGATATACTGAAGCTTTCTTT
CDR3: CASSRFQGYTEAFF

V: TRBV14
D: TRBD1
J: TRBJ2-7
DNA: TGTGCCAGCAGCCAAGACACATCGGGACAGCCCTACGAGCAGTACTTC
CDR3: CASSQDTSGQPYEQYF

V: TRBV5-4
D: TRBD1
J: TRBJ2-2
DNA: TGTGCCAGCAGCGCCCTCTCCGGGACAGGGGGCACCGGGGAGCTGTTTTTT
CDR3: CASSALSGTGGTGELFF

V: TRBV30
D: -
J: TRBJ2-7
DNA: TGTGCCTGGAGTGCGGGGGCCTACGAGCAGTACTTC
CDR3: CAWSAGAYEQYF

V: TRBV18
D: TRBD2
J: TRBJ2-7
DNA: TGTGCCAGCTCCACCAAGATCATAGCGGGGGACGAGCAGTACTTC
CDR3: CASSTKIIAGDEQYF

V: TRBV28
D: -
J: TRBJ2-1
DNA: TGTGCCAGCTGGGCTTACAATGAGCAGTTCTTC
CDR3: CASWAYNEQFF

V: TRBV18
D: -
J: TRBJ1-5
DNA: TGTGCCAGCTCACCAAATGCGGGGTTGGATCAGCCCCAGCATTTT
CDR3: CASSPNAGLDQPQHF

V: TRBV9
D: -
J: TRBJ1-5
DNA: TGTGCCAGCAGCGTCGACAGCGATCAGCCCCAGCATTTT
CDR3: CASSVDSDQPQHF

V: TRBV5-1
D: TRBD1
J: TRBJ2-7
DNA: TGCGCCAGCAGCTTGGGACAGGGAAAGGGCGAGCAGTACTTC
CDR3: CASSLGQGKGEQYF

V: TRBV19
D: -
J: TRBJ1-6
DNA: TGTGCCAGTAGCATGACCGACAGCTCCTATAATTCACCCCTCCACTTT
CDR3: CASSMTDSSYNSPLHF

V: TRBV28
D: TRBD1
J: TRBJ2-7
DNA: TGTGCCAGCATTCAAACCCCCGGACAGGGCTACGAGCAGTACTTC
CDR3: CASIQTPGQGYEQYF

V: TRBV5-1
D: -
J: TRBJ2-7
DNA: TGCGCCAGCAGCTACAGTGCGACGACCGCCTACGAGCAGTACTTC
CDR3: CASSYSATTAYEQYF

V: TRBV5-1
D: -
J: TRBJ2-3
DNA: TGCGCCAGCAGCTCCGACACCACAGATACGCAGTATTTT
CDR3: CASSSDTTDTQYF

V: TRBV10-2
D: TRBD2
J: TRBJ2-7
DNA: TGCGCCAGCAGTGAGCCAATAGCGGGAGAAGCTTCCTACGAGCAGTACTTC
CDR3: CASSEPIAGEASYEQYF

V: TRBV10-3
D: TRBD2
J: TRBJ2-7
DNA: TGTGCCATCGCCCCGGGGGGCGCTAGCGGGAGGCTGGCCTCCGAGCAGTACTTC
CDR3: CAIAPGGASGRLASEQYF